These 18 T cell receptor beta chains came from one sample sequenced in a study of CD8 T cells in Susac syndrome. Reverse transcription of about 0.45 to 1 ug RNA used random hexamers. TCRdb analysed the immunoSEQ multiplex PCR reads with MiXCR anew, one entry per CDR3 protein. The data show about 150,000 distinct CDR3 sequences, roughly 95% seen once. Sequencing was done on a sample of CD4+ T cells from PBMCs. These receptor sequences come from a human donor with Susac syndrome.

The sample holds a few counts of this clonotype. The chain combines TRBV7-9 with TRBJ2-5; 7 bases align to TRBD1. The CDR3 sequence is 15 residues long. V was pared by 0 bases and J by 5 bases, with 6 bases of the junction left unmatched. Germline V gene lookup returns CDR1 SEHNR and CDR2 FQNEAQ (reference sequence). CDR3 DNA sequence: TGTGCCAGCAGCTTAGCCCGGACAGGCTTGGAGACCCAGTACTTC. Protein: CASSLARTGLETQYF.

The J gene is TRBJ1-2, the V gene TRBV20-1; 7 bases align to TRBD1. With V trimmed by 1 base and J by 3 bases, 8 bases remained unmatched. CDR3 length: 15 amino acids. Germline assignment: CDR1 DFQATT and CDR2 SNEGSKA (reference sequence). The CDR3, as DNA: TGCAGTGCTAGAGCCCGACAGGGTGAAGACTATGGCTACACCTTC. Its protein product is CSARARQGEDYGYTF.

The rearrangement joins TRBV29-1 to TRBJ2-7, with TRBD1 matching 7 bases. Germline V gene sequence: CDR1 SQVTM, CDR2 ANQGSEA. The CDR3 sequence is 13 residues long. V gave up 6 bases and J gave up 4 bases; unmatched junction bases: 9. The CDR3 spells CSVERDSPYEQYF. In DNA, the CDR3 is TGCAGCGTCGAACGGGACAGTCCTTACGAGCAGTACTTC.

DNA for the CDR3: TGTGCCAGCAGCTTATTCGGGGACAGGAAGAGTGCCGGGGAGCTGTTTTTT. Encoded protein: CASSLFGDRKSAGELFF. The genes are TRBV7-9 and TRBJ2-2; 8 bases match TRBD1. V lost 2 bases and J lost 6; bases outside the gene matches: 11. This CDR3 region has 17 residues. Germline values: CDR1 SEHNR, CDR2 FQNEAQ (reference sequence).

The chain uses TRBV9 and TRBJ1-4; 7 bases are a match to TRBD1. Germline V CDR1 and CDR2: SGDLS, YYNGEE. After removal of 0 bases from V and 4 bases from J, the junction contained 6 bases not matched to a gene. The CDR3 is 16 residues long. The CDR3 sequence is CASSVGDNRGNEKLFF. The CDR3 coding sequence is TGTGCCAGCAGCGTAGGGGATAACAGGGGTAATGAAAAACTGTTTTTT.

The chain combines TRBV18 with TRBJ2-4, with TRBD1 matching 9 bases. The CDR3 sequence is 16 residues long. Per germline, CDR1 KGHSH and CDR2 LQKENI. With 4 bases clipped from V and 8 bases from J, the junction kept 12 bases outside the gene matches. CDR3 residues: CASSQGQGSSGYIQYF. The CDR3 bases are TGTGCCAGCTCACAGGGACAGGGATCTTCCGGATACATTCAGTACTTC.

The sample holds one count of this clonotype. The chain recombines TRBV10-1 with TRBJ2-1; a possible D gene is TRBD2 (5 bases). CDR1 and CDR2 (germline): WNHNN, SYGVQD (reference sequence). The ends were cut back, 5 bases at V and 10 bases at J, with 12 bases in the middle. CDR3 size: 12 residues. The CDR3 protein is CASSRGSSEQFF. In nucleotides, the CDR3 is TGCGCCAGCAGTCGGGGATCCAGCGAGCAGTTCTTC.

The chain joins TRBV4-1 to TRBJ2-3; D remains unclear. The V gene's germline CDR1 is MGHRA and CDR2 YSYEKL. The CDR3 covers 15 residues. V was cut by 1 base and J by 2 bases, with 10 bases left in between. CDR3 protein: CASSQVGRSTDTQYF. CDR3 DNA sequence: TGCGCCAGCAGCCAAGTAGGCCGTTCCACAGATACGCAGTATTTT.

This rearrangement joins TRBV20-1 to TRBJ2-7, with TRBD2 as a possible D gene (6 bases). Between the trimmed V and J ends, which lost 0 bases and 2 bases, there was a span of 14 bases. The CDR3 is made up of 15 amino acids. Per the germline V gene, CDR1 is DFQATT and CDR2 is SNEGSKA (reference sequence). For the CDR3, the DNA is TGCAGTGCTAGAGATTTTAGCGGAGGGACCTACGAGCAGTACTTC. Protein product: CSARDFSGGTYEQYF.

The chain employs TRBV3-1 and TRBJ1-1, with a possible D match to TRBD1 (6 bases). The CDR3 loop spans 16 amino acids. CDR1 LGHDT and CDR2 YNNKEL come from the germline V gene (reference sequence). Trimming pared 1 base from V and 1 base from J, leaving 13 bases between. CDR3 loop: CASSQVRGGTNTEAFF. In DNA form, the CDR3 reads TGTGCCAGCAGCCAAGTCCGAGGGGGTACGAACACTGAAGCTTTCTTT.

The V call is TRBV6-5, the J call TRBJ1-2; D perhaps matches TRBD1 (5 bases). The germline CDR1 and CDR2 sequences are MNHEY and SVGAGI. Trimming took 5 bases from V and 3 from J, leaving 10 bases between them. CDR3 length: 13 amino acids. CDR3 loop: CASSAGTDYGYTF. The CDR3 coding sequence is TGTGCCAGCAGTGCCGGGACTGACTATGGCTACACCTTC.

The chain has TRBV7-3 and TRBJ2-1, with 10 bases identical to TRBD2. The V gene's germline CDR1 is SGHTA and CDR2 FQGTGA. CDR3 length: 14 amino acids. V lost 6 bases and J lost 9; bases outside the gene matches: 8. CDR3 nucleotide sequence: TGTGCCAGCAGTTATAGCGGGGGGATCGGTGAGCAGTTCTTC. Translated: CASSYSGGIGEQFF.

This clonotype was observed a single time. DNA for the CDR3: TGTGCCAGCAGTCCTAGCGGGAGGCCTAGCACAGATACGCAGTATTTT. Amino acids: CASSPSGRPSTDTQYF. This chain connects TRBV12-3 or TRBV12-4 to TRBJ2-3, with 11 bases that match TRBD2. V trimming: 5 bases; J trimming: 0 bases; junction bases outside the gene matches: 4. There are 16 residues in the CDR3.

The chain is built from TRBV18 and TRBJ2-1; TRBD2 agrees at 7 bases. Germline lookup yields CDR1 KGHSH and CDR2 LQKENI. The CDR3 is 14 residues long. The V gene end was trimmed by 6 bases and the J gene end by 4 bases; junction bases not matched to a gene: 6. This CDR3 is CASSLAARYNEQFF. The CDR3, as DNA: TGTGCCAGCTCTCTAGCGGCCAGATACAATGAGCAGTTCTTC.

The V call is TRBV5-1, the J call TRBJ1-3, with D unresolved. This CDR3 region has 14 residues. Trimming took 2 bases from V and 0 from J, leaving 6 bases between them. Germline V gene data show CDR1 as SGHRS and CDR2 as YFSETQ. The CDR3 DNA reads as TGCGCCAGCAGCTTAGAGCTCTCTGGAAACACCATATATTTT. Its translation is CASSLELSGNTIYF.

The gene calls are TRBV4-1 and TRBJ2-7; TRBD1 aligns across 7 bases. The CDR3 totals 16 residues. Trimming cost V 1 base and J 0 bases; bases outside gene matches: 6. Germline CDR1 is MGHRA and CDR2 is YSYEKL. CDR3 sequence (DNA): TGCGCCAGCAGCCAAGCGCCGGGACAGAGCTCCTACGAGCAGTACTTC. It codes for CASSQAPGQSSYEQYF.

The chain's CDR3 is CASSPIGLVNTGELFF. For the CDR3, the DNA is TGTGCCAGCAGCCCCATAGGGTTGGTGAACACCGGGGAGCTGTTTTTT. The chain has TRBV9 and TRBJ2-2; D is unclear. The germline V and J ends were trimmed by 4 bases and 1 base, with 14 bases remaining between them. This CDR3 comprises 16 residues. Germline lookup yields CDR1 SGDLS and CDR2 YYNGEE.

The CDR3 spells CASTPAMDPTNEKLFF. In DNA form, the CDR3 reads TGTGCCAGCACGCCAGCGATGGACCCAACTAATGAAAAACTGTTTTTT. V gene TRBV7-9 combines with J gene TRBJ1-4; D is uncertain. The CDR3 consists of 16 residues. Germline CDR1 reads SEHNR; CDR2 reads FQNEAQ (reference sequence). Trimming pared 7 bases from V and 0 bases from J, leaving 15 bases between.